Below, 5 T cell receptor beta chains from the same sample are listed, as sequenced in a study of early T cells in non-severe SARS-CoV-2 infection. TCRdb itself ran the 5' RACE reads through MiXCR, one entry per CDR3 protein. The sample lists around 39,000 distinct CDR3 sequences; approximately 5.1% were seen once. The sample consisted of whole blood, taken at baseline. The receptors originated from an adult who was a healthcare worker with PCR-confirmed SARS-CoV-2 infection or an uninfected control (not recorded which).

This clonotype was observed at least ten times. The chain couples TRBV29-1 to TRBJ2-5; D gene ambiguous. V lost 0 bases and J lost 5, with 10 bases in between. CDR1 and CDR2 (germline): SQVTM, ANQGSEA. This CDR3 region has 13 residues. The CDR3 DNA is TGCAGCGTTGAAGATAAGGAGTGGGAGACCCAGTACTTC. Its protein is CSVEDKEWETQYF.

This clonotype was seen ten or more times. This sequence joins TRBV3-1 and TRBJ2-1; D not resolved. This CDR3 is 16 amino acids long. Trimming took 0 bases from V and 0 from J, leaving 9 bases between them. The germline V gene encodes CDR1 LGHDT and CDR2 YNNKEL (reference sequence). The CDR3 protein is CASSQDIGSSYNEQFF. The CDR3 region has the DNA TGTGCCAGCAGCCAAGATATCGGTAGCTCCTACAATGAGCAGTTCTTC.

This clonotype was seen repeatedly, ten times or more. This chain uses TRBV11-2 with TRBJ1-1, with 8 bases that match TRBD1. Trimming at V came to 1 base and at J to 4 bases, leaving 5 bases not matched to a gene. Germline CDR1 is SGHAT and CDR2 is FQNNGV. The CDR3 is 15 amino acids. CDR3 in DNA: TGTGCCAGCAGCTTAGCAGGGGGCATCGGCACTGAAGCTTTCTTT. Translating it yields CASSLAGGIGTEAFF.

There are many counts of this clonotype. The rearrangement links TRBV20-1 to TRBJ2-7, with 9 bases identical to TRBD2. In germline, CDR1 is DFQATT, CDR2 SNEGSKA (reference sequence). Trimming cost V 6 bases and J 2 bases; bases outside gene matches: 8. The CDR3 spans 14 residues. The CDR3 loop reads CSASLLAGPYEQYF. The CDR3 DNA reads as TGCAGTGCCTCCCTCCTAGCGGGACCCTACGAGCAGTACTTC.

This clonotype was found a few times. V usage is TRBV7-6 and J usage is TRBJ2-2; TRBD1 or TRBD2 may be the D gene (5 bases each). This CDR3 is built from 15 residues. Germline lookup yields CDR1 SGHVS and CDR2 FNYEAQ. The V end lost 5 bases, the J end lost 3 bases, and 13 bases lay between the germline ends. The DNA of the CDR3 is TGTGCCAGCAGCCGGGACGAAGGTTACACCGGGGAGCTGTTTTTT. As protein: CASSRDEGYTGELFF. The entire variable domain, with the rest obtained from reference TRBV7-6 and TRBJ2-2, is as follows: GAGVSQSPRYKVTKRGQDVALRCDPISGHVSLYWYRQALGQGPEFLTYFNYEAQQDKSGLPNDRFSAERPEGSISTLTIQRTEQRDSAMYRCASSRDEGYTGELFFGEGSRLTVL.